These 6 T cell receptor beta chains were all obtained from the same sample, sequenced in a study of T cell clonality in common variable immunodeficiency. Using immunoSEQ multiplex PCR, the repertoire was profiled, and TCRdb retains in-frame clones only, with some absent. The sample offers around 60,000 clones and no singletons, the top ten holding 1.7%. The sample comprised peripheral blood mononuclear cells. These TCRs come from a person aged 18-70 years in good health.

This clone appeared many times. The missing CDR3 end, 3 residues past where the read stops, is filled in from the germline J gene. This sequence joins TRBV19 and TRBJ1-1; 7 bases line up with TRBD1. The CDR3 extends over 15 amino acids. The germline V gene encodes CDR1 LNHDA and CDR2 SQIVND (reference sequence). V was pared by 7 bases and J by 7 bases, with 15 bases of the junction left unmatched. The CDR3 DNA, read in part, is TGTGCCAGTAACTTTTTCGTTGGGACAGCTAATGAA. Amino acids: CASNFFVGTANE. The full CDR3 protein is CASNFFVGTANEAFF.

This clone was seen a few times. The CDR3 is cut off 3 residues early in the read; its end comes from the germline J gene. This chain links TRBV13 with TRBJ1-4; D is possibly TRBD1 (5 bases). Germline CDR1 reads PRHDT; CDR2 reads FYEKMQ (reference sequence). The CDR3 consists of 15 residues. Trimming stripped 4 bases from V and 0 bases from J, with 9 bases between. The part of the CDR3 DNA that was read is TGTGCCAGCAGCTCTGGGGGGTCAACTAATGAAAAA. The encoded protein is CASSSGGSTNEK. The entire CDR3 protein is CASSSGGSTNEKLFF.

This clone was found many times. The CDR3 is cut off 3 residues early in the read; its end comes from the germline J gene. The genes are TRBV5-6 and TRBJ2-1; D is uncertain. The CDR3 is 13 residues long. V lost 0 bases, J lost 6 bases, and 7 bases lay in between. From germline, CDR1 is SGHDT and CDR2 YYEEEE. The covered CDR3 bases are TGTGCCAGCAGCTTGGGGCCTCCCAATGAG. Translation gives CASSLGPPNE. The whole CDR3 protein is CASSLGPPNEQFF.

There are many counts of this clone. Incomplete CDR3 DNA: TGCAGTGCTAGAGATTCCCGACAGGGCGATAATTCACCC. Translating gives CSARDSRQGDNSP. The CDR3 in its entirety is CSARDSRQGDNSPLHF. The V call is TRBV20-1, the J call TRBJ1-6, with TRBD1 matching over 7 bases. The read halts 3 residues ahead of the CDR3 end, with the missing end drawn from the germline J gene. V shed 0 bases and J 5 bases; nucleotides not matched to a gene: 7. Germline lookup yields CDR1 DFQATT and CDR2 SNEGSKA (reference sequence). This CDR3 comprises 16 residues.

This clone was counted many times. The read comes to an end 3 residues before the CDR3 does, leaving the germline J gene to fill in the end. The chain uses TRBV7-9 and TRBJ1-2; D unclear. The CDR3 contains 14 residues. Germline V gives CDR1 SEHNR, CDR2 FQNEAQ (reference sequence). V was clipped by 5 bases and J by 7 bases, with 17 bases between them. The part of the CDR3 DNA that was read is TGTGCCAGCAGCCTAACGGCGATAAGGGTTGGC. It yields the protein CASSLTAIRVG. The entire CDR3 is CASSLTAIRVGYTF.

The sample holds many counts of this clone. The read ends 3 residues shy of where the CDR3 ends; the end is completed using the germline J gene. The V gene is TRBV7-3, the J gene TRBJ2-1, with 13 bases identical to TRBD2. V shed 4 bases and J 6 bases; nucleotides not matched to a gene: 6. CDR1 SGHTA and CDR2 FQGTGA come from the germline V gene. This CDR3 comprises 16 residues. The CDR3 region is CASSSVGLAGVNEQFF. The sequenced part of the CDR3 DNA is TGTGCCAGCAGCTCCGTCGGACTAGCGGGGGTCAATGAG.